The 26 T cell receptor beta chains below were found in one sample sequenced in a study of cytomegalovirus exposure and HLA in healthy donors (dated by TCRdb to about 2017). Library preparation used the immunoSEQ multiplex PCR assay. For the multiplex PCR, a mixture combining 60 forward primers for TCR Vbeta segments and 13 reverse primers for TCR Jbeta segments was used. This immuneACCESS table, as held by TCRdb, lists in-frame sequences with V and J called but not all clones. Of the missing ones, under half trace to an unresolved V gene in checked studies; the others have no known cause. Across this sample there are some 120,000 clones, with about 80% seen only once. 4% to 5.5% of the sample comes from the top ten. Sequencing was performed on PBMCs. The receptors come from a man aged 25-45 years in good health and CMV-seropositive.

The gene calls are TRBV28 and TRBJ2-7; 7 bases match TRBD2. Per germline, CDR1 MDHEN and CDR2 SYDVKM. The junction had 10 bases not matched to a gene; V was cut back by 6 bases and J by 5 bases. This CDR3 region has 14 residues. The chain's CDR3 is CASRWGGSSDEQYF. The DNA for the CDR3 is TGTGCCAGCAGGTGGGGCGGGAGTTCCGACGAGCAGTACTTC.

This clone has only one observation. The rearrangement uses TRBV11-3 and TRBJ2-3, with 8 bases lining up with TRBD2. CDR3 size: 15 residues. Germline V gives CDR1 SGHNT, CDR2 YENEEA. Trimming at V came to 3 bases and at J to 2 bases, leaving 4 bases not matched to a gene. The CDR3 DNA reads as TGTGCCAGCAGCTTGGGACTAGTCTTCACAGATACGCAGTATTTT. The encoded protein is CASSLGLVFTDTQYF.

The chain employs TRBV28 and TRBJ2-7; 10 positions agree with TRBD2. The CDR3 is made up of 18 amino acids. Looked up from germline, CDR1 is MDHEN and CDR2 is SYDVKM. J was trimmed by 3 bases and V by 5 bases; bases with no gene match: 16. The chain's CDR3 is CASSPTPGSGRYLYEQYF. The CDR3 DNA is TGTGCCAGCAGTCCCACCCCGGGTAGCGGGAGGTACCTCTACGAGCAGTACTTC.

This clone was observed a few times. The genes are TRBV19 and TRBJ1-2, with D tentatively TRBD1 (6 bases). Trimming took off 5 bases at V and 1 base at J, with 17 bases between the two ends. The germline CDR1 and CDR2 sequences are LNHDA and SQIVND (reference sequence). The CDR3 extends over 16 amino acids. CDR3 bases: TGTGCCAGTAGTCCTGGGGGGGCCACAGTTAACTATGGCTACACCTTC. This sequence encodes CASSPGGATVNYGYTF.

The chain carries TRBV7-2 and TRBJ1-1; D gene unclear. Germline V lookup: CDR1 SGHTA, CDR2 FQGNSA. The CDR3 extends over 13 amino acids. Trimming took 5 bases from V and 0 from J, leaving 7 bases between them. The CDR3 here is CASSPAMNTEAFF. The DNA for the CDR3 is TGTGCCAGCAGCCCCGCTATGAACACTGAAGCTTTCTTT.

This clone was detected once. V usage is TRBV7-6 and J usage is TRBJ1-1, with TRBD1 matching 7 bases. V lost 5 bases to trimming and J lost 0 bases; unmatched junction nucleotides: 9. The CDR3 is made up of 16 amino acids. Germline loops: CDR1 SGHVS, CDR2 FNYEAQ. The CDR3 coding sequence is TGTGCCAGCAGCCGGACGCGAGGGGGCATGAACACTGAAGCTTTCTTT. This codes for CASSRTRGGMNTEAFF.

The chain uses TRBV9 and TRBJ2-1, with 11 bases lining up with TRBD1. CDR3 size: 15 residues. Germline V gene sequence: CDR1 SGDLS, CDR2 YYNGEE. Trimming cost V 0 bases and J 10 bases; bases outside gene matches: 6. The CDR3: CASSVAGQGVGEQFF. The CDR3 DNA sequence: TGTGCCAGCAGCGTAGCGGGACAGGGGGTTGGAGAGCAGTTCTTC.

The J gene is TRBJ1-2, the V gene TRBV20-1, with D hard to call. Germline V gene data show CDR1 as DFQATT and CDR2 as SNEGSKA (reference sequence). This CDR3 comprises 10 residues. Trimming left V 8 bases short and J 2 bases short, with 6 bases between. The CDR3 protein is CSTLNYGYTF. As DNA, the CDR3 is TGCAGTACTTTAAACTATGGCTACACCTTC.

The chain is built from TRBV5-4 and TRBJ2-5; possible D gene TRBD1, 6 bases. The last part of the DNA fits TRBJ2-7 better; the J call may be wrong. CDR1 is SGHNT, CDR2 YYREEE, per germline (reference sequence). The CDR3 consists of 14 residues. CDR3 in amino acids: CASSWTRDNYEQYF. CDR3 DNA: TGTGCCAGCAGCTGGACCCGGGACAACTACGAGCAGTACTTC.

The rearrangement joins TRBV27 to TRBJ2-5; 11 bases are shared with TRBD2. CDR1 is MNHEY and CDR2 is SMNVEV in the germline V gene (reference sequence). V lost 3 bases to trimming and J lost 5 bases; unmatched junction nucleotides: 5. The CDR3 spans 15 residues. In DNA, the CDR3 is TGTGCCAGCAGTTTCCTAGCGGGAGGTTGGGAGACCCAGTACTTC. It specifies CASSFLAGGWETQYF.

The V gene is TRBV19, the J gene TRBJ2-7, with D maybe TRBD1 (5 bases). Germline CDR1 reads LNHDA; CDR2 reads SQIVND (reference sequence). Trimming took 11 bases from V and 3 from J, leaving 26 bases between them. The CDR3 runs to 16 residues. CDR3 nucleotides: TGTGCCGTCCTACGGCCCAGGGTTACCTCGATCTACGAGCAGTACTTC. Translating gives CAVLRPRVTSIYEQYF. The entire variable domain, with the rest obtained from reference TRBV19 and TRBJ2-7, is as follows: DGGITQSPKYLFRKEGQNVTLSCEQNLNHDAMYWYRQDPGQGLRLIYYSQIVNDFQKGDIAEGYSVSREKKESFPLTVTSAQKNPTAFYLCAVLRPRVTSIYEQYFGPGTRLTVT.

This clone was counted a single time. The genes are TRBV4-3 and TRBJ1-2; 8 bases map to TRBD1. This CDR3 is built from 16 residues. Looked up from germline, CDR1 is LGHNA and CDR2 is YSLEER. V trimming: 0 bases; J trimming: 4 bases; junction bases outside the gene matches: 7. As DNA, the CDR3 is TGCGCCAGCAGCCAAGATCCTTACAGGGGGGCCTATGGCTACACCTTC. Its translation is CASSQDPYRGAYGYTF.

This chain connects TRBV6-5 to TRBJ1-3; D is undetermined. Germline V gene lookup returns CDR1 MNHEY and CDR2 SVGAGI. The CDR3 is made up of 15 amino acids. V was cut by 6 bases and J by 0 bases, with 12 bases left in between. The CDR3 nucleotides read TGTGCCAGCAGACCAGGATCTTACTCTGGAAACACCATATATTTT. This codes for CASRPGSYSGNTIYF.

This clone was detected only a few times. J is TRBJ1-2 and V is TRBV7-2; no reliable D call. Trimming removed 4 bases from V and 8 bases from J, with 14 bases in between. The CDR3 has 13 residues. CDR1 is SGHTA, CDR2 FQGNSA, per germline. CDR3 nucleotide sequence: TGTGCCAGCAGCTCCTCGAGGGTACAGGGCTACACCTTC. Translation: CASSSSRVQGYTF. Filled out from reference TRBV7-2 and TRBJ1-2, the complete variable domain reads GAGVSQSPSNKVTEKGKDVELRCDPISGHTALYWYRQSLGQGLEFLIYFQGNSAPDKSGLPSDRFSAERTGGSVSTLTIQRTQQEDSAVYLCASSSSRVQGYTFGSGTRLTVV.

This clone was recorded only once. Here the CDR3 reads CASSLGQDSNQPQHF. DNA for the CDR3: TGCGCCAGCAGCTTGGGGCAGGATAGCAATCAGCCCCAGCATTTT. This chain uses TRBV5-1 with TRBJ1-5; no reliable D call. CDR1 and CDR2 (germline): SGHRS, YFSETQ. Trimming removed 0 bases from V and 0 bases from J, with 7 bases in between. The CDR3 is 15 residues long.

This clone has only a few counts. V usage is TRBV19 and J usage is TRBJ1-1; D is unclear. The germline CDR1 and CDR2 sequences are LNHDA and SQIVND (reference sequence). The CDR3 is made up of 13 amino acids. Trimming cost V 2 bases and J 1 base, with 5 bases left between them. This CDR3 is CASSINRNTEAFF. CDR3 nucleotides: TGTGCCAGTAGTATAAACAGGAACACTGAAGCTTTCTTT.

This clone showed up just a few times. The chain is built from TRBV5-1 and TRBJ2-1; TRBD1 aligns across 9 bases. Germline-derived CDR1 and CDR2 are SGHRS and YFSETQ. The CDR3 is made up of 14 amino acids. The V segment lost 6 bases and the J segment 6 bases; nucleotides outside the gene matches: 7. In nucleotides, the CDR3 is TGCGCCAGCAAGGAACAGGGGGCCCGCAATGAGCAGTTCTTC. Translating gives CASKEQGARNEQFF.

This chain connects TRBV28 to TRBJ2-1; TRBD1 is a possible D gene (6 bases). Germline V gene lookup returns CDR1 MDHEN and CDR2 SYDVKM. The CDR3 loop spans 14 amino acids. V was pared by 4 bases and J by 5 bases, with 12 bases between. CDR3 bases: TGTGCCAGCAGTTCACCCGGGACAAACAATGAGCAGTTCTTC. It is translated as CASSSPGTNNEQFF.

The gene calls are TRBV4-2 and TRBJ1-1; 7 nucleotides match TRBD1. This CDR3 contains 15 residues. The J segment lost 3 bases and the V segment lost 2 bases, leaving 6 bases of the junction unmatched. Germline lookup yields CDR1 LGHNA and CDR2 YNFKEQ. The CDR3 here is CASSQRGLGDTEAFF. CDR3 nucleotide sequence: TGTGCCAGCAGCCAAAGGGGGCTCGGGGACACTGAAGCTTTCTTT.

V usage is TRBV18 and J usage is TRBJ2-1; a weak D match, TRBD2 (6 bases). Germline CDR1 KGHSH, CDR2 LQKENI. Trimming took off 0 bases at V and 4 bases at J, with 10 bases between the two ends. The CDR3 contains 15 residues. CDR3 sequence reads: CASSPPGGSYNEQFF. In nucleotides, the CDR3 is TGTGCCAGCTCACCACCCGGGGGTTCATACAATGAGCAGTTCTTC.

The chain couples TRBV2 to TRBJ1-5; D is perhaps TRBD1 (5 bases). From germline, CDR1 is SNHLY and CDR2 FYNNEI. The CDR3 has 14 amino acids. The V end was cut by 4 bases, the J end by 4 bases, with 11 bases between. DNA for the CDR3: TGTGCCAGCAGTGGGAGGGGCCCTAATCAGCCCCAGCATTTT. Translated, it gives CASSGRGPNQPQHF.

This rearrangement joins TRBV27 to TRBJ1-2; TRBD1 might be the D (5 bases). CDR3 length: 13 residues. The V gene's germline CDR1 is MNHEY and CDR2 SMNVEV (reference sequence). Trimming removed 4 bases at V and 2 bases at J, with 8 bases between. For the CDR3, the DNA is TGTGCCAGCAGTTGGAGGGGCAACTATGGCTACACCTTC. Its protein is CASSWRGNYGYTF.

The rearrangement links TRBV28 to TRBJ2-2; the D gene is possibly TRBD1 (6 bases). CDR3 length: 15 residues. The V end lost 2 bases, the J end lost 3 bases, and 10 bases lay between the germline ends. Looked up from germline, CDR1 is MDHEN and CDR2 is SYDVKM. Here the CDR3 reads CASSLRDTYTGELFF. CDR3 bases: TGTGCCAGCAGTTTAAGGGACACTTACACCGGGGAGCTGTTTTTT.

This chain uses TRBV7-2 with TRBJ2-3, with D unresolved. CDR1 is SGHTA and CDR2 is FQGNSA in the germline V gene. CDR3 length: 12 residues. The V and J ends lost 2 bases and 4 bases respectively, with 4 bases between them. The CDR3 DNA reads TGTGCCAGCAGCTTATCCTCAGATACGCAGTATTTT. This encodes CASSLSSDTQYF.

V is TRBV5-4 and J is TRBJ1-1, with D possibly being TRBD1 (6 bases). This CDR3 region has 14 residues. Between the trimmed V and J ends, which lost 4 bases and 1 base, there was a span of 11 bases. Germline lookup yields CDR1 SGHNT and CDR2 YYREEE (reference sequence). For the CDR3, the DNA is TGTGCCAGCAGCCTCCGGGACAAGAACACTGAAGCTTTCTTT. The encoded protein is CASSLRDKNTEAFF.

The gene calls are TRBV7-2 and TRBJ2-4; the match to TRBD1 covers 10 bases. Germline V gene lookup returns CDR1 SGHTA and CDR2 FQGNSA. CDR3 length equals 15 residues. The V gene end was trimmed by 1 base and the J gene end by 12 bases; junction bases not matched to a gene: 9. CDR3 coding DNA: TGTGCCAGCAGCTTAGTAGGGACAGGGGAGGTCAGTCAGTACTTC. Translated, it gives CASSLVGTGEVSQYF.